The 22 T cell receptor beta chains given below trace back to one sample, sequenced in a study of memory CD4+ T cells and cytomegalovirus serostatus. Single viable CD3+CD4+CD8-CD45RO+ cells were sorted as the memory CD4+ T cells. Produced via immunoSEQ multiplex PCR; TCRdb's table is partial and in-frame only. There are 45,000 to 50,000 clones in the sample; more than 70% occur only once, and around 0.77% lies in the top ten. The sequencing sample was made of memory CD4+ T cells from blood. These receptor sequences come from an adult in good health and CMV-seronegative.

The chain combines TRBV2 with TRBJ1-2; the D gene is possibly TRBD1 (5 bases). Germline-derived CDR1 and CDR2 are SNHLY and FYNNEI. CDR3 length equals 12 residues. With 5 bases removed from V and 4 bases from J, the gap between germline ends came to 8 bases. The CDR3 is CASSWRGYGYTF. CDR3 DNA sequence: TGTGCCAGCAGTTGGAGGGGCTATGGCTACACCTTC.

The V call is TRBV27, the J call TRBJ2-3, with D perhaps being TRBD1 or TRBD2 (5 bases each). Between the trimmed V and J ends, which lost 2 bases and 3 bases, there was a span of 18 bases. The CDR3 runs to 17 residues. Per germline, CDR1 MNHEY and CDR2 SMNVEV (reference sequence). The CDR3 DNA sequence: TGTGCCAGCAGTTTAAGGCTCGGGGCTAGATCGACAGATACGCAGTATTTT. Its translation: CASSLRLGARSTDTQYF.

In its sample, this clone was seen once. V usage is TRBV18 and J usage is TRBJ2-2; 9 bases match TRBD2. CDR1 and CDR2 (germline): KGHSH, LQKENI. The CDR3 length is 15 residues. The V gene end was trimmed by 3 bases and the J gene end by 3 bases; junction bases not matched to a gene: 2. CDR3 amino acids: CASSPLAGDTGELFF. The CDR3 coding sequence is TGTGCCAGCTCACCCTTAGCGGGAGACACCGGGGAGCTGTTTTTT.

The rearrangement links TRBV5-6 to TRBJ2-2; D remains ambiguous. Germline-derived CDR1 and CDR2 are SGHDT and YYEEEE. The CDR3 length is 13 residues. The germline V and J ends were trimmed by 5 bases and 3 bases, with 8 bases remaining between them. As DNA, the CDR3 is TGTGCCAGCAGTCGGACCCACACCGGGGAGCTGTTTTTT. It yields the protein CASSRTHTGELFF.

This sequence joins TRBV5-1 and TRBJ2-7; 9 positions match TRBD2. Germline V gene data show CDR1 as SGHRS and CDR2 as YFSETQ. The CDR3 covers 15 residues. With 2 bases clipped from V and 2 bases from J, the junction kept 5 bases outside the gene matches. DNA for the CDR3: TGCGCCAGCAGCTTAGAGGGCGGGAGGGCCTACGAGCAGTACTTC. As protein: CASSLEGGRAYEQYF. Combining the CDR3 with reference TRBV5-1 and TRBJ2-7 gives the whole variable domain KAGVTQTPRYLIKTRGQQVTLSCSPISGHRSVSWYQQTPGQGLQFLFEYFSETQRNKGNFPGRFSGRQFSNSRSEMNVSTLELGDSALYLCASSLEGGRAYEQYFGPGTRLTVT.

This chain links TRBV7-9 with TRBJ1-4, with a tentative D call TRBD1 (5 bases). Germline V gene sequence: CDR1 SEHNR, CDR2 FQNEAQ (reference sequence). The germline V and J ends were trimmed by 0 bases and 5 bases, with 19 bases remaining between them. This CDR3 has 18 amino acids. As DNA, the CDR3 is TGTGCCAGCAGCTTAGCTCGGCCAGCTTCGGGACGGAATGAAAAACTGTTTTTT. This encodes CASSLARPASGRNEKLFF.

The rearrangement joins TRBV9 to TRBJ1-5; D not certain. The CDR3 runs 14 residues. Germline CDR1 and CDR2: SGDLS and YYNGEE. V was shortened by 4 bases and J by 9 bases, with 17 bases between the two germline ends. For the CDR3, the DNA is TGTGCCAGCAGCTTCCGGACGGGTTCCGGGCCCCAGCATTTT. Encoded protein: CASSFRTGSGPQHF.

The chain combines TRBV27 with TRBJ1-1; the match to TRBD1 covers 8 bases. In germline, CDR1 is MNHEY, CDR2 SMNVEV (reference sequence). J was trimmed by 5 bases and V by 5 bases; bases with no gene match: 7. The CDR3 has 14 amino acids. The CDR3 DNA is TGTGCCAGCAGTCCCCTCAGGGGGCGGACTGAAGCTTTCTTT. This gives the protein CASSPLRGRTEAFF.

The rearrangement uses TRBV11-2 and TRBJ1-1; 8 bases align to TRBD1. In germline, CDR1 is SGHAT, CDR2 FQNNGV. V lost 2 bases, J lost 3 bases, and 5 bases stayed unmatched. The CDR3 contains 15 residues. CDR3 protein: CASSLLGTGYTEAFF. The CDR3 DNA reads TGTGCCAGCAGCTTACTCGGGACAGGTTACACTGAAGCTTTCTTT. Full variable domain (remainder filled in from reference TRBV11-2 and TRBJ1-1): EAGVAQSPRYKIIEKRQSVAFWCNPISGHATLYWYQQILGQGPKLLIQFQNNGVVDDSQLPKDRFSAERLKGVDSTLKIQPAKLEDSAVYLCASSLLGTGYTEAFFGQGTRLTVV.

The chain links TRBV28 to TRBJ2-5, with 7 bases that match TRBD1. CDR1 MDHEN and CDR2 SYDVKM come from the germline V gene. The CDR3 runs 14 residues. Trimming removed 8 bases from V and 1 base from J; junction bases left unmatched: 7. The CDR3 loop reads CASGGQPLQETQYF. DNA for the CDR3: TGTGCCAGCGGGGGACAGCCCCTCCAAGAGACCCAGTACTTC.

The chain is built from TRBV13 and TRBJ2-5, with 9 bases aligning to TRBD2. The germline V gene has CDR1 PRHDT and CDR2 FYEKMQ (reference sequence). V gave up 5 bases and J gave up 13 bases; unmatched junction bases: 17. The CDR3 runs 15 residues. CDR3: CASSPGELAGPRRYF. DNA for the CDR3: TGTGCCAGCAGCCCCGGGGAGCTAGCGGGACCTCGACGGTACTTC. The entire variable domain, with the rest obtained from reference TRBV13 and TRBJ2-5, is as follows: AAGVIQSPRHLIKEKRETATLKCYPIPRHDTVYWYQQGPGQDPQFLISFYEKMQSDKGSIPDRFSAQQFSDYHSELNMSSLELGDSALYFCASSPGELAGPRRYFGPGTRLLVL.

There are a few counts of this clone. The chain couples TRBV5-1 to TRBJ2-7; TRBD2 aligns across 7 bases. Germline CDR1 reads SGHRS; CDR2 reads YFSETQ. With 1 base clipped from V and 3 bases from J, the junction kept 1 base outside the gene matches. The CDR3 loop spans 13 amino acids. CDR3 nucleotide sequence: TGCGCCAGCAGCTTGCGGACTAGCTACGAGCAGTACTTC. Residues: CASSLRTSYEQYF. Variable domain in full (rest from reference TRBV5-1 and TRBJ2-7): KAGVTQTPRYLIKTRGQQVTLSCSPISGHRSVSWYQQTPGQGLQFLFEYFSETQRNKGNFPGRFSGRQFSNSRSEMNVSTLELGDSALYLCASSLRTSYEQYFGPGTRLTVT.

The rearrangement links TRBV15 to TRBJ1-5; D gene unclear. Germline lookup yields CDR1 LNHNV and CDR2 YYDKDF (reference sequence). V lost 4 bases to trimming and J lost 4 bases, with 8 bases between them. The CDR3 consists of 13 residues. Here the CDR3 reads CATSNIGNQPQHF. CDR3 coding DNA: TGTGCCACCAGCAACATTGGGAATCAGCCCCAGCATTTT.

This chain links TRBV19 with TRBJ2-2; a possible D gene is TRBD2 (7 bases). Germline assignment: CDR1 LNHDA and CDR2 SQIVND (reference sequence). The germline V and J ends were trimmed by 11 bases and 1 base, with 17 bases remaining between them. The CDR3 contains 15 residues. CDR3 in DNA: TGTGCCTCAAAAACGGGGGGCCGGAACACCGGGGAGCTGTTTTTT. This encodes CASKTGGRNTGELFF. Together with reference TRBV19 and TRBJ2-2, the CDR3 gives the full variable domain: DGGITQSPKYLFRKEGQNVTLSCEQNLNHDAMYWYRQDPGQGLRLIYYSQIVNDFQKGDIAEGYSVSREKKESFPLTVTSAQKNPTAFYLCASKTGGRNTGELFFGEGSRLTVL.

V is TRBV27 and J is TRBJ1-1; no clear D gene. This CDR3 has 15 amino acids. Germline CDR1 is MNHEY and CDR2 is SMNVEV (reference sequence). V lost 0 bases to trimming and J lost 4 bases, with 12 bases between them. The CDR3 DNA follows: TGTGCCAGCAGTTTATCGGCGGGTGGGCCCACTGAAGCTTTCTTT. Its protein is CASSLSAGGPTEAFF.

The CDR3 sequence is CASSATGRTEAFF. Written as DNA, the CDR3 is TGTGCCAGCAGCGCAACAGGGAGAACTGAAGCTTTCTTT. The chain employs TRBV7-9 and TRBJ1-1, with D possibly TRBD1 on 6 matching bases. Trimming cost V 5 bases and J 5 bases, with 12 bases left between them. CDR1 is SEHNR and CDR2 is FQNEAQ in the germline V gene (reference sequence). The CDR3 loop spans 13 amino acids. The full variable domain, rest sourced from reference TRBV7-9 and TRBJ1-1, is DTGVSQNPRHKITKRGQNVTFRCDPISEHNRLYWYRQTLGQGPEFLTYFQNEAQLEKSRLLSDRFSAERPKGSFSTLEIQRTEQGDSAMYLCASSATGRTEAFFGQGTRLTVV.

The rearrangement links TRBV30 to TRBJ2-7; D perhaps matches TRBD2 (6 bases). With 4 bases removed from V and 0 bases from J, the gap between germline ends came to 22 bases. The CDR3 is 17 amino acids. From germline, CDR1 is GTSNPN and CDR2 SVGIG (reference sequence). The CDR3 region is CAWTTRAGTAYSYEQYF. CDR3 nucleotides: TGTGCCTGGACCACGAGGGCGGGGACCGCGTACTCCTACGAGCAGTACTTC.

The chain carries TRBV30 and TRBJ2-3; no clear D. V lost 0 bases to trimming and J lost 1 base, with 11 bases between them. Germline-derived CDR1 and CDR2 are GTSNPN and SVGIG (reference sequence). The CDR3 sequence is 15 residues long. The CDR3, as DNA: TGTGCCTGGAGTGTGGGATGGTTGGGCACAGATACGCAGTATTTT. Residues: CAWSVGWLGTDTQYF. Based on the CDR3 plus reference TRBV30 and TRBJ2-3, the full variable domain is SQTIHQWPATLVQPVGSPLSLECTVEGTSNPNLYWYRQAAGRGLQLLFYSVGIGQISSEVPQNLSASRPQDRQFILSSKKLLLSDSGFYLCAWSVGWLGTDTQYFGPGTRLTVL.

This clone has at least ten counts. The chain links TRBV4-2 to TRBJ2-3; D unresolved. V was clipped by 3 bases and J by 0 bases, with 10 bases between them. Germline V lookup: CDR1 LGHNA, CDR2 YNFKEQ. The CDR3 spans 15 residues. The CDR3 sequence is CASSHSYASTDTQYF. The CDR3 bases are TGTGCCAGCAGCCACTCGTACGCTAGCACAGATACGCAGTATTTT.

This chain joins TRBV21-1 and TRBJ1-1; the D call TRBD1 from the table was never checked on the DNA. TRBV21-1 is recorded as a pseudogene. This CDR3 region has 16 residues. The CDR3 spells CASSLGTGTLNTEAFF. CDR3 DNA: TGTGCCAGCAGCCTCGGGACAGGGACCTTGAACACTGAAGCTTTCTTT.

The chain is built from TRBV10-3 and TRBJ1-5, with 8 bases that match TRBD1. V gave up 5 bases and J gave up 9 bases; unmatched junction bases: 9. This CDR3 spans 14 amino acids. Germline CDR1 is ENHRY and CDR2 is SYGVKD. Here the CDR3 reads CAISPQGAPGPQHF. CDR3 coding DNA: TGTGCCATCAGTCCCCAGGGGGCTCCAGGGCCCCAGCATTTT.

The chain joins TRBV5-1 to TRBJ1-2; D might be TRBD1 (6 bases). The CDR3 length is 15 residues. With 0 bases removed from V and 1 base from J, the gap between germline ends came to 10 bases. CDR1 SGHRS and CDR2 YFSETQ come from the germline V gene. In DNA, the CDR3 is TGCGCCAGCAGCTTGGGACAGGCTGTTAACTATGGCTACACCTTC. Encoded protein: CASSLGQAVNYGYTF.